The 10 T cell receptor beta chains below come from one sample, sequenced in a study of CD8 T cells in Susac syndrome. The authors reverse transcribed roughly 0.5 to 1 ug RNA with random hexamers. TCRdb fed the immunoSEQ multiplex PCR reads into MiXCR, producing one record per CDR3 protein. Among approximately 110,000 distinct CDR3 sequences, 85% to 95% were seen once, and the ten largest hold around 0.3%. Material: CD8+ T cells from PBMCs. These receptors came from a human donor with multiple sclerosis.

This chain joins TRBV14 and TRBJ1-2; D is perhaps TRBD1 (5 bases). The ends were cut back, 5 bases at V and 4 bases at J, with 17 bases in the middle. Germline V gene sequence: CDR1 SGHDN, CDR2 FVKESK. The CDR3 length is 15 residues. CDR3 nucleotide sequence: TGTGCCAGCAGCGCCCGGGCCCAGGGACCCTATGGCTACACCTTC. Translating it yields CASSARAQGPYGYTF. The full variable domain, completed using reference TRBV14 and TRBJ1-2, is EAGVTQFPSHSVIEKGQTVTLRCDPISGHDNLYWYRRVMGKEIKFLLHFVKESKQDESGMPNNRFLAERTGGTYSTLKVQPAELEDSGVYFCASSARAQGPYGYTFGSGTRLTVV.

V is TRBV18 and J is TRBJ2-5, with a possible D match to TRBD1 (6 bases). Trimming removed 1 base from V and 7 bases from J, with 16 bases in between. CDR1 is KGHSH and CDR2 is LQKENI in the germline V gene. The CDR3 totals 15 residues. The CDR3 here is CASSPRPTGTRTQYF. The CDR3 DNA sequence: TGTGCCAGCTCACCACGCCCCACAGGGACGAGGACCCAGTACTTC.

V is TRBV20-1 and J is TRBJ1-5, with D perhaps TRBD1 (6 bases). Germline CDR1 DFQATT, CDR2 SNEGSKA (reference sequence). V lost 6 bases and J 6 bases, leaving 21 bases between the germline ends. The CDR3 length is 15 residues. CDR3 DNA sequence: TGCAGTGCGCAAGGGACACCTGTTACGGGTCAGCCCCAGCATTTT. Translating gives CSAQGTPVTGQPQHF.

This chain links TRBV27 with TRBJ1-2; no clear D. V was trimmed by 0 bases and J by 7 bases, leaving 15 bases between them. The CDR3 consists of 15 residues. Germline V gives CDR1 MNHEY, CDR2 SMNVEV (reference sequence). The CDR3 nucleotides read TGTGCCAGCAGTTTATCGAAAAGCTCATATGGTGGCTACACCTTC. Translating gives CASSLSKSSYGGYTF.

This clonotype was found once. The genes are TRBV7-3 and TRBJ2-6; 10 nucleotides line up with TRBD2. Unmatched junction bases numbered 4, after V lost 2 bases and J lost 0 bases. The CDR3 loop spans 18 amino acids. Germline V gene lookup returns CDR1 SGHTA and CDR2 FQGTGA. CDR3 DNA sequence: TGTGCCAGCAGCTTAGTGCTAGCGGGGGCCTCTGGGGCCAACGTCCTGACTTTC. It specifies CASSLVLAGASGANVLTF.

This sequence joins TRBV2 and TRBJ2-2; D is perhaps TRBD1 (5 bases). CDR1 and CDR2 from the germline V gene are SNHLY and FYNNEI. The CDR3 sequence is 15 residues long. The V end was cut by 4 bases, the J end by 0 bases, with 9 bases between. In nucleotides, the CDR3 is TGTGCCAGCAGTGGACAGAGCGCGAACACCGGGGAGCTGTTTTTT. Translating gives CASSGQSANTGELFF.

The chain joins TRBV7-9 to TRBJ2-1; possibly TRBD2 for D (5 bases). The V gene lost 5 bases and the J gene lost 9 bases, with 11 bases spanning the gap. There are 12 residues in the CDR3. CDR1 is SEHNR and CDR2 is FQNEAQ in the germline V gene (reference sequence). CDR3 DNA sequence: TGTGCCAGCAGCATCAACCGGGGTGAGCAGTTCTTC. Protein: CASSINRGEQFF. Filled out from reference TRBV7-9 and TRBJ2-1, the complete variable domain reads DTGVSQNPRHKITKRGQNVTFRCDPISEHNRLYWYRQTLGQGPEFLTYFQNEAQLEKSRLLSDRFSAERPKGSFSTLEIQRTEQGDSAMYLCASSINRGEQFFGPGTRLTVL.

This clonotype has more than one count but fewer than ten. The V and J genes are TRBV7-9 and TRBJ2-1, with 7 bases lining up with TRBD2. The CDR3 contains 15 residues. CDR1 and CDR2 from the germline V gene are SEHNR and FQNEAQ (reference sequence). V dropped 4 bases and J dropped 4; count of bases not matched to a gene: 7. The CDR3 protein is CASSSTRTSYNEQFF. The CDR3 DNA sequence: TGTGCCAGCAGCTCTACTCGGACTAGTTACAATGAGCAGTTCTTC.

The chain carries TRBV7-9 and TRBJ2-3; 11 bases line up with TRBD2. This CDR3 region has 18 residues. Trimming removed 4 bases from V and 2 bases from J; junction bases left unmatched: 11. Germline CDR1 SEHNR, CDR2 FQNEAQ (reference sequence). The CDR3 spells CASSSTPMGLADTDTQYF. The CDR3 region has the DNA TGTGCCAGCAGCTCCACCCCCATGGGACTAGCGGACACAGATACGCAGTATTTT.

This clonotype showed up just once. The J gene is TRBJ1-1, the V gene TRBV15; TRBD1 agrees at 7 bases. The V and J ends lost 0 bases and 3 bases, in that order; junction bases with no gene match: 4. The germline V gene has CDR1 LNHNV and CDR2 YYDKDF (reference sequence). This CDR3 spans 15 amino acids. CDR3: CATSRDRTGYTEAFF. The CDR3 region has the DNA TGTGCCACCAGCAGAGACCGGACAGGCTACACTGAAGCTTTCTTT.